This TCR beta chain was found in a study of cytomegalovirus exposure and HLA in healthy donors. This CDR3 is 16 amino acids long. V was cut by 2 bases and J by 4 bases, with 15 bases left in between. Germline CDR1 reads SGHKS; CDR2 reads YYEKEE (reference sequence). The PCR was carried out with 60 Vbeta primers and 13 Jbeta primers. Some clones are missing from TCRdb's copy, which holds only in-frame ones; the method was immunoSEQ multiplex PCR. The repertoire consists of some 85,000 clones, with about three quarters occurring once and the leading ten covering 3.5% to 5.5%. This sequence originates from a woman in her thirties or forties in good health and CMV-seropositive. The gene calls are TRBV5-5 and TRBJ2-2; D not resolved. Sample: PBMCs. The CDR3, as DNA: TGTGCCAGCAGCTTTTCCCGAACTGTCTTCACCGGGGAGCTGTTTTTT. Translating gives CASSFSRTVFTGELFF.